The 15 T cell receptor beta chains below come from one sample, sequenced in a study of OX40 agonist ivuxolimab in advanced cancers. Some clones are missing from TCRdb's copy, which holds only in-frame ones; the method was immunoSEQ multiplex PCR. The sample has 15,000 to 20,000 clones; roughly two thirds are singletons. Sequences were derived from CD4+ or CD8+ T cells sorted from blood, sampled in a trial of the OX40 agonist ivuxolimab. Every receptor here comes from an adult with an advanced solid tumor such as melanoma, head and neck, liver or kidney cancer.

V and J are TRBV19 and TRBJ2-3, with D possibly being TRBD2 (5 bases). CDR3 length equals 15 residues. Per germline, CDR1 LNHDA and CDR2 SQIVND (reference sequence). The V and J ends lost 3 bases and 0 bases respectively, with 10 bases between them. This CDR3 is CASSIRESSTDTQYF. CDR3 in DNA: TGTGCCAGTAGTATCCGGGAATCTAGCACAGATACGCAGTATTTT.

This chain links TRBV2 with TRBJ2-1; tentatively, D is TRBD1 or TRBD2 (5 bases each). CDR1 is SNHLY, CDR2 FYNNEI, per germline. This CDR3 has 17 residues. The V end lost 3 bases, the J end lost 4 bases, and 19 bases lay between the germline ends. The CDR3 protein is CASSELGSGSYYNEQFF. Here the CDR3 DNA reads TGTGCCAGCAGTGAGCTTGGCTCAGGGAGTTATTACAATGAGCAGTTCTTC.

The CDR3 loop reads CASSFPLAGINYGYTF. For the CDR3, the DNA is TGTGCCAGCAGCTTTCCATTAGCAGGGATTAACTATGGCTACACCTTC. The chain links TRBV12-1 to TRBJ1-2; the table calls TRBD1, which could not be checked here. TRBV12-1 constitutes a pseudogene. The CDR3 sequence is 16 residues long.

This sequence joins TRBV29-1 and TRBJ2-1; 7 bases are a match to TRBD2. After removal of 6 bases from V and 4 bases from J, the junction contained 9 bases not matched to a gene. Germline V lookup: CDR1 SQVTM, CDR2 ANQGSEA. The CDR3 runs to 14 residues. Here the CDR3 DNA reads TGCAGCGTCCTGGGAGCGGGGCAGTACAATGAGCAGTTCTTC. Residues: CSVLGAGQYNEQFF.

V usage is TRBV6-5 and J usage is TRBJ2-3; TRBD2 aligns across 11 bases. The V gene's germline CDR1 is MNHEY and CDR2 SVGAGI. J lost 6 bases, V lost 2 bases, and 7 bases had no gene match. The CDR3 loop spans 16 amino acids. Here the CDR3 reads CASSYVPSGGRDTQYF. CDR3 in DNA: TGTGCCAGCAGTTACGTCCCTAGCGGGGGGCGGGATACGCAGTATTTT.

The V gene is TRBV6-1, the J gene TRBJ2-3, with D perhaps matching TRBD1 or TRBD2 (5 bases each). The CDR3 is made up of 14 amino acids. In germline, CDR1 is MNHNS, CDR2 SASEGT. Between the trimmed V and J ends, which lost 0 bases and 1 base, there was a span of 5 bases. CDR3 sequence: CASSEAGGTDTQYF. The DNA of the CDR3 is TGTGCCAGCAGTGAAGCGGGGGGCACAGATACGCAGTATTTT.

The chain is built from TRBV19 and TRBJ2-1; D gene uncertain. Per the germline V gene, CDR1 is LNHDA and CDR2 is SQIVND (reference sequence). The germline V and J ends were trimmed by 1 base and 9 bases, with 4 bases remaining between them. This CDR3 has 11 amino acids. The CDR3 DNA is TGTGCCAGTAGTATAGGGCTTGAGCAGTTCTTC. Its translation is CASSIGLEQFF. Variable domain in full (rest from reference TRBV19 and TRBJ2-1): DGGITQSPKYLFRKEGQNVTLSCEQNLNHDAMYWYRQDPGQGLRLIYYSQIVNDFQKGDIAEGYSVSREKKESFPLTVTSAQKNPTAFYLCASSIGLEQFFGPGTRLTVL.

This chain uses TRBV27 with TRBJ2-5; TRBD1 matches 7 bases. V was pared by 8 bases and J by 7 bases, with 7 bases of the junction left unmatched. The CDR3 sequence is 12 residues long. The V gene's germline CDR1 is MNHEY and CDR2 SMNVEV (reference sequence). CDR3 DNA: TGTGCCAGCGCAACAGGGGTAGGGACCCAGTACTTC. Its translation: CASATGVGTQYF.

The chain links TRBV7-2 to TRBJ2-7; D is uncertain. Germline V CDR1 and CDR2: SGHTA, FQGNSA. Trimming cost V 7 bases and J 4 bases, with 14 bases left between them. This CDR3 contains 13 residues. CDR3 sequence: CASTPYVGYEQYF. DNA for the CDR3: TGTGCCAGCACCCCTTACGTCGGGTACGAGCAGTACTTC.

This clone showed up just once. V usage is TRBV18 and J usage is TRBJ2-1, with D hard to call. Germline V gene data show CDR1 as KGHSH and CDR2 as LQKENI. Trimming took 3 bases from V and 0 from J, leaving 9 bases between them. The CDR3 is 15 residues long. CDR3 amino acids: CASSPPGSSYNEQFF. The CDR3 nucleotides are TGTGCCAGCTCACCGCCAGGTAGCTCCTACAATGAGCAGTTCTTC. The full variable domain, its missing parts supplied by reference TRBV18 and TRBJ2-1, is NAGVMQNPRHLVRRRGQEARLRCSPMKGHSHVYWYRQLPEEGLKFMVYLQKENIIDESGMPKERFSAEFPKEGPSILRIQQVVRGDSAAYFCASSPPGSSYNEQFFGPGTRLTVL.

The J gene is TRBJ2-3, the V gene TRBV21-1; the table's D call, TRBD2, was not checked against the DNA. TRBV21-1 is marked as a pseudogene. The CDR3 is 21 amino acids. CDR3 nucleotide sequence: TGTGCCAGCAGACGACTAAGGACTAGCGGGGGGGCCGGTGGAAGCACAGATACGCAGTATTTT. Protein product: CASRRLRTSGGAGGSTDTQYF.

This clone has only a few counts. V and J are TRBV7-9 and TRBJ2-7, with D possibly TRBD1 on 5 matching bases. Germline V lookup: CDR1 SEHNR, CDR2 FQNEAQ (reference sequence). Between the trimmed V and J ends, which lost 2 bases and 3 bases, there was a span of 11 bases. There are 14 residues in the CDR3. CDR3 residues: CASSLLDQGYEQYF. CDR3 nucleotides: TGTGCCAGCAGCTTATTGGACCAGGGCTACGAGCAGTACTTC.

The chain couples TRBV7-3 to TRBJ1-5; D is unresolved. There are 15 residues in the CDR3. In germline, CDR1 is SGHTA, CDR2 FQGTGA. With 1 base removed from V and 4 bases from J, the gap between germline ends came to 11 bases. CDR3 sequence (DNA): TGTGCCAGCAGCTTAAGGGCAGAGGTAAATCAGCCCCAGCATTTT. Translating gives CASSLRAEVNQPQHF.

This chain's CDR3 is CASSPRARQSSYNSPLHF. The CDR3 coding sequence is TGCGCCAGCAGCCCCCGGGCGAGACAGAGCTCCTATAATTCACCCCTCCACTTT. The chain has TRBV4-1 and TRBJ1-6; tentatively, D is TRBD1 (5 bases). This CDR3 has 18 residues. The ends were cut back, 4 bases at V and 0 bases at J, with 16 bases in the middle. The germline CDR1 and CDR2 sequences are MGHRA and YSYEKL.

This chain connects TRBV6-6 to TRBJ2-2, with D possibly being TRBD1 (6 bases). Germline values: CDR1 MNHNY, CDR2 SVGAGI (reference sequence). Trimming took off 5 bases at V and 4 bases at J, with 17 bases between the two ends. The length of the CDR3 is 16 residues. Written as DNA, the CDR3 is TGTGCCAGCAGTCCGGACCAGGGGTGGGTCACCGGGGAGCTGTTTTTT. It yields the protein CASSPDQGWVTGELFF.